The entry below describes one T cell receptor (beta chain). Assay used: immunoSEQ multiplex PCR; TCRdb lists only in-frame clones, some missing. The table shows roughly 410,000 clones, with 80% to 90% occurring only once. The data were obtained in a study of blood T cell repertoires in COVID-19. V lost 1 base and J 4 bases, leaving 23 bases between the germline ends. The CDR3 runs to 18 residues. The rearrangement uses TRBV23-1 and TRBJ2-7, with D possibly matching TRBD1 (6 bases). TRBV23-1 is marked as an open reading frame, function uncertain. The receptor was derived from an older woman with COVID-19, enrolled during active disease. Source material: peripheral blood. The CDR3 DNA is TGCGCCAGCAGTCAATTCCCCCCCGGGGCAGGGGATTCGTACGAGCAGTACTTC. Translation gives CASSQFPPGAGDSYEQYF.